The clone carrying this TCR beta chain was seen repeatedly, ten times or more. This record belongs to a study of T-cell reconstitution after alpha-beta-depleted transplantation in children. The library targeted TCRbeta and was prepared with unique molecular identifiers. One entry per CDR3 protein results from TCRdb running MiXCR on the PCR reads. The sample includes 200,000 to 300,000 distinct CDR3 sequences, 12% of them seen just once. The CDR3 has 12 residues. The germline CDR1 and CDR2 sequences are LGHNA and YNFKEQ. V lost 1 base and J 6 bases, leaving 4 bases between the germline ends. Material: PBMCs from the stem cell graft donor, obtained from the stem cell graft. The source of this sequence is a human donor who donated a stem cell graft to a child with acute lymphoblastic leukemia. The chain couples TRBV4-2 to TRBJ2-1; D is ambiguous. CDR3 DNA: TGTGCCAGCAGCCAAGCCGGCAATGAGCAGTTCTTC. Translating gives CASSQAGNEQFF.